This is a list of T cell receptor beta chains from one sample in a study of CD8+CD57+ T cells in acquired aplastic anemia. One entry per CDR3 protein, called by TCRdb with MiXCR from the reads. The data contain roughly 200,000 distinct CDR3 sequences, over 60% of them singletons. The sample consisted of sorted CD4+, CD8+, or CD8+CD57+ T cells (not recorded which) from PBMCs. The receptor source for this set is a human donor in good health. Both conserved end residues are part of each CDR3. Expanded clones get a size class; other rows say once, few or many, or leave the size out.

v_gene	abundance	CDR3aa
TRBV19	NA	CASIDHSTDTQYF
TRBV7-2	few	CASSPDRDGTGELFF
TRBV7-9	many	CASSSTSGRANTGELFF
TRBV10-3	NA	CAISRTESSYEQYF
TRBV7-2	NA	CASSLGGGTNEQYF
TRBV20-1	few	CSATRTGTYEQYF
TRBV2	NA	CASSERRADNEQFF
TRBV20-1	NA	CSAPQGQRAYYGYTF
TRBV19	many	CASSIWGSSYNSPLHF
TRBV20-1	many	CSAREVAGAYEQYF
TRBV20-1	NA	CSAGEGDTEAFF
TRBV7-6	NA	CASSQLAGQVYEQYF
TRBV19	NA	CASRGRPPGTEAFF
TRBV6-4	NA	CASSARGWETQYF
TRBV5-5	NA	CASSLVPQGRNGYTF
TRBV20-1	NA	CSASSDRAYEQYF
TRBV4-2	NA	CASSPLVGTDTNTEAFF
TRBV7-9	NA	CASSQELNSPLHF
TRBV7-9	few	CASSPYSGIGYEQYF
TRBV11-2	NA	CASSLAPGPDNQPQHF
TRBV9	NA	CASSDSGGTKLFF
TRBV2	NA	CASSEAGNQPQHF
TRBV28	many	CASRKPSGEQFF
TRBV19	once	CASSIVGRRNGYTF
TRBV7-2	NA	CASSSNGQGQYGYTF